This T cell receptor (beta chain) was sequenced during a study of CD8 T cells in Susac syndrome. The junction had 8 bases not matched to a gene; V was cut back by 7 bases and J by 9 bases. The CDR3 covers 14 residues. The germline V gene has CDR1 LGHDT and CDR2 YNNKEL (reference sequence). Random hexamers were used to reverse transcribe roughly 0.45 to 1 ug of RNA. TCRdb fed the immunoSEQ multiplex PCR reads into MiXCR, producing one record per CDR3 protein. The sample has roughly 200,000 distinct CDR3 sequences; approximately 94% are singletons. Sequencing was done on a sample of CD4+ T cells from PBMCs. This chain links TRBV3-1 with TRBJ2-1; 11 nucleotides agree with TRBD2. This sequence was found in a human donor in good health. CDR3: CASKLAGDRGEQFF. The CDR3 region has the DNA TGTGCCAGCAAACTAGCGGGAGATCGAGGTGAGCAGTTCTTC.